This T cell receptor beta chain came from a study of control samples from healthy donors and cancer patients. Sequenced by immunoSEQ multiplex PCR; TCRdb stores in-frame clones only, minus some. The sample comprises tens of thousands of clones, around 95% of which are singletons, and around 3.7% rests with the top ten. The CDR3 consists of 13 residues. Germline trimming cut 8 bases from V and 8 bases from J; bases unmatched to any gene: 12. Germline V gene data show CDR1 as MNHEY and CDR2 as SVGAGI. This clonotype originated in a man under 40 in good health. Sequenced material: blood. This chain connects TRBV6-5 to TRBJ2-7, with 7 nucleotides matching TRBD1. The CDR3 DNA sequence: TGTGCCAGCCGCGAACAGGGGAGCGAGAAGCAGTACTTC. The encoded protein is CASREQGSEKQYF.